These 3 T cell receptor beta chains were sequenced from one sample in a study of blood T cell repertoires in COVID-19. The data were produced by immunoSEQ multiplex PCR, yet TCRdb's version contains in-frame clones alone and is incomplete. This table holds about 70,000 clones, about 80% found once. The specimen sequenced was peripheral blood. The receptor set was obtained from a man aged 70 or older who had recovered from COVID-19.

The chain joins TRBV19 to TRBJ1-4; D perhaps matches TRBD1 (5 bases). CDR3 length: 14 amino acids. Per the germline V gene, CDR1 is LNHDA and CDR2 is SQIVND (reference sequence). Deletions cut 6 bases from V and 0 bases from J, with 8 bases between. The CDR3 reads CASSDSPTNEKLFF. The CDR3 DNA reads TGTGCCAGTAGCGACAGTCCAACTAATGAAAAACTGTTTTTT.

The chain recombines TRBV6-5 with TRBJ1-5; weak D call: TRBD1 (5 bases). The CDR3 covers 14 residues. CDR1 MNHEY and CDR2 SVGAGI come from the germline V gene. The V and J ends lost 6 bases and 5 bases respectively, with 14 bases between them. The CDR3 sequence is CASSIDPRDQPQHF. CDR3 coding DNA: TGTGCCAGCAGCATTGACCCCAGGGATCAGCCCCAGCATTTT.

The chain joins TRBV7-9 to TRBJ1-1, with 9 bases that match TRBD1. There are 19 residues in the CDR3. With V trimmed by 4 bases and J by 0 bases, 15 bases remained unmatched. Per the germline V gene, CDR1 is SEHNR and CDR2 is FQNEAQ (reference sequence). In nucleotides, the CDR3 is TGTGCCAGCAGCTATCTTAGGGGGACAGGGACCTACATGAACACTGAAGCTTTCTTT. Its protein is CASSYLRGTGTYMNTEAFF. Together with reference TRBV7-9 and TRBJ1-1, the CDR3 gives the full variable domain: DTGVSQNPRHKITKRGQNVTFRCDPISEHNRLYWYRQTLGQGPEFLTYFQNEAQLEKSRLLSDRFSAERPKGSFSTLEIQRTEQGDSAMYLCASSYLRGTGTYMNTEAFFGQGTRLTVV.